This T cell receptor (beta chain) appears in the sequencing data of a study of T cells in Graves' hyperthyroidism and ophthalmopathy. Study-wide background: At the time of initial diagnosis and before any treatment, peripheral blood was collected. Study results and caveats: Model predictions of ophthalmopathy came a median approximately seven months before onset.

RNA transcripts were the template for amplifying TCR beta CDR3 regions. HTBI primers drove first-round RT-PCR of the TCR CDR3. TCRdb re-analysed the multiplex PCR reads in MiXCR, keeping a single row per CDR3 protein. The data show roughly 250,000 distinct CDR3 sequences, 22% seen once. Concerning this clonotype itself: Antigen specificity is unknown.

Each diagnosis was grounded in clinical symptoms, serum thyroxine and TRAb, thyroid ultrasound, and orbital computed tomography. The source of the PBMCs was about 10 ml of fresh peripheral blood. Trimming pared 3 bases from V and 7 bases from J, leaving 11 bases between. The germline V gene encodes CDR1 SGHRS and CDR2 YFSETQ. There are 14 residues in the CDR3. The source is a man aged 25 to 45 with Graves' ophthalmopathy. Material for sequencing was blood. The rearrangement links TRBV5-1 to TRBJ1-6; a possible D gene is TRBD1 (6 bases). The CDR3 region is CASSYAGENSPLHF. CDR3 DNA: TGCGCCAGCAGCTACGCAGGGGAAAATTCACCCCTCCACTTT.